Presented here are 15 T cell receptor beta chains from one specimen sequenced in a study of blood T cell repertoires in COVID-19. Profiled with immunoSEQ multiplex PCR; TCRdb holds only in-frame clones, not every one. The sample contains approximately 240,000 clones, 84% of which appear only once. Material: peripheral blood. These receptor sequences come from a woman aged 55-69 years who had recovered from COVID-19.

This clone has just one count. The chain links TRBV9 to TRBJ2-1; 8 positions match TRBD2. In germline, CDR1 is SGDLS, CDR2 YYNGEE. Trimming at V came to 2 bases and at J to 7 bases, leaving 8 bases not matched to a gene. This CDR3 region has 15 residues. The CDR3, as DNA: TGTGCCAGCAGCGTGGGTAGCGGGGTTACGAATGAGCAGTTCTTC. Its translation is CASSVGSGVTNEQFF.

The chain has TRBV5-1 and TRBJ1-2, with 8 bases fitting TRBD1. Germline V CDR1 and CDR2: SGHRS, YFSETQ. Unmatched junction bases numbered 7, after V lost 2 bases and J lost 10 bases. CDR3 size: 13 residues. The CDR3 DNA sequence: TGCGCCAGCAGCTTCGGCCAGGGGGCCCACTACACCTTC. It translates to CASSFGQGAHYTF.

The V gene is TRBV29-1, the J gene TRBJ1-5; D is possibly TRBD1 (5 bases). The CDR3 contains 15 residues. CDR1 and CDR2 from the germline V gene are SQVTM and ANQGSEA. The CDR3 sequence: CSRFWTLSSNQPQHF. The DNA for the CDR3 is TGCAGTCGATTCTGGACACTCTCAAGCAATCAGCCCCAGCATTTT.

This clone was observed a single time. The chain is built from TRBV18 and TRBJ2-1; 7 bases align to TRBD2. V gave up 3 bases and J gave up 5 bases; unmatched junction bases: 7. The CDR3 is 15 residues long. The germline V gene encodes CDR1 KGHSH and CDR2 LQKENI. The CDR3 loop reads CASSPPGLRNNEQFF. CDR3 coding DNA: TGTGCCAGCTCACCTCCGGGACTAAGAAACAATGAGCAGTTCTTC.

The chain carries TRBV6-6 and TRBJ2-1; TRBD2 might be the D (6 bases). This CDR3 region has 15 residues. Trimming removed 3 bases from V and 3 bases from J, with 12 bases in between. CDR1 and CDR2 from the germline V gene are MNHNY and SVGAGI (reference sequence). The CDR3 coding sequence is TGTGCCAGCAGTTATGGGGGGAGCAACTACAATGAGCAGTTCTTC. This gives the protein CASSYGGSNYNEQFF.

The chain employs TRBV7-3 and TRBJ2-7, with 7 bases lining up with TRBD2. The V gene's germline CDR1 is SGHTA and CDR2 FQGTGA. The length of the CDR3 is 8 residues. The CDR3 nucleotides read TGTGCGGGGGGGGAGCAGTACTTC. Amino acid sequence: CAGGEQYF.

In its sample, this clone was seen once. This rearrangement joins TRBV28 to TRBJ2-5, with TRBD2 identical over 8 bases. The CDR3 has 15 amino acids. Trimming at V came to 7 bases and at J to 2 bases, leaving 9 bases not matched to a gene. CDR1 and CDR2 (germline): MDHEN, SYDVKM. The CDR3 DNA is TGTGCCAGCACCACCGTTAAGCGGGGGCAAGAGACCCAGTACTTC. Its translation: CASTTVKRGQETQYF.

V is TRBV15 and J is TRBJ1-6; D uncertain. CDR1 and CDR2 from the germline V gene are LNHNV and YYDKDF (reference sequence). V was trimmed by 3 bases and J by 6 bases, leaving 15 bases between them. CDR3 length equals 16 residues. CDR3: CATSRGWGGGNSPLHF. For the CDR3, the DNA is TGTGCCACCAGCAGGGGATGGGGAGGAGGTAATTCACCCCTCCACTTT. Using reference TRBV15 and TRBJ1-6 for the parts outside the CDR3, the full variable domain is DAMVIQNPRYQVTQFGKPVTLSCSQTLNHNVMYWYQQKSSQAPKLLFHYYDKDFNNEADTPDNFQSRRPNTSFCFLDIRSPGLGDTAMYLCATSRGWGGGNSPLHFGNGTRLTVT.

The rearrangement uses TRBV7-2 and TRBJ1-5, with 11 bases matching TRBD1. The CDR3 covers 15 residues. Germline V gene data show CDR1 as SGHTA and CDR2 as FQGNSA. The V gene end was trimmed by 1 base and the J gene end by 9 bases; junction bases not matched to a gene: 5. DNA for the CDR3: TGTGCCAGCAGCTTAGAGGGGACAGGGGGATGGCCCCAGCATTTT. This codes for CASSLEGTGGWPQHF. The full variable domain, rest sourced from reference TRBV7-2 and TRBJ1-5, is GAGVSQSPSNKVTEKGKDVELRCDPISGHTALYWYRQSLGQGLEFLIYFQGNSAPDKSGLPSDRFSAERTGGSVSTLTIQRTQQEDSAVYLCASSLEGTGGWPQHFGDGTRLSIL.

The rearrangement uses TRBV25-1 and TRBJ2-1; possibly TRBD2 for D (5 bases). This CDR3 is 11 amino acids long. Trimming removed 2 bases at V and 13 bases at J, with 9 bases between. CDR1 is MGHDK and CDR2 is SYGVNS in the germline V gene. The DNA for the CDR3 is TGTGCCAGCAGTGAAAGCGGAGTCCAGTTCTTC. Encoded protein: CASSESGVQFF. The whole variable domain, filled in from reference TRBV25-1 and TRBJ2-1, reads EADIYQTPRYLVIGTGKKITLECSQTMGHDKMYWYQQDPGMELHLIHYSYGVNSTEKGDLSSESTVSRIRTEHFPLTLESARPSHTSQYLCASSESGVQFFGPGTRLTVL.

This chain joins TRBV7-9 and TRBJ2-3; 7 positions match TRBD2. The V and J ends lost 5 bases and 2 bases, in that order; junction bases with no gene match: 16. Germline CDR1 reads SEHNR; CDR2 reads FQNEAQ (reference sequence). The CDR3 consists of 18 residues. CDR3 nucleotide sequence: TGTGCCAGCAGCGCCCGACAAGATACGGGGGGATACACAGATACGCAGTATTTT. This encodes CASSARQDTGGYTDTQYF.

This clone was counted a single time. The DNA of the CDR3 is TGCGCCAGCAGCCATCCGGCGGTGAACACTGAAGCTTTCTTT. This gives the protein CASSHPAVNTEAFF. The J gene is TRBJ1-1, the V gene TRBV4-1; D is ambiguous. The CDR3 is 14 amino acids. Germline CDR1 is MGHRA and CDR2 is YSYEKL. V lost 3 bases and J lost 0, with 8 bases in between.

The rearrangement joins TRBV30 to TRBJ1-2; 9 bases match TRBD1. The CDR3 totals 12 residues. V shed 2 bases and J 12 bases; nucleotides not matched to a gene: 7. Germline V gives CDR1 GTSNPN, CDR2 SVGIG (reference sequence). The CDR3 spells CAWSKTQGANTF. The CDR3 coding sequence is TGTGCCTGGAGTAAGACACAGGGGGCAAACACCTTC.

The rearrangement uses TRBV25-1 and TRBJ2-2, with 8 bases that match TRBD1. The CDR3 consists of 17 residues. J lost 5 bases, V lost 1 base, and 9 bases had no gene match. CDR1 MGHDK and CDR2 SYGVNS come from the germline V gene. DNA for the CDR3: TGTGCCAGCAGTGAATTTGAGCAGGGGGCTCGGACCGGGGAGCTGTTTTTT. This encodes CASSEFEQGARTGELFF.

The rearrangement joins TRBV7-3 to TRBJ2-1; TRBD1 matches at 8 bases. The germline V gene has CDR1 SGHTA and CDR2 FQGTGA. V gave up 2 bases and J gave up 8 bases; unmatched junction bases: 5. CDR3 length: 14 residues. CDR3 in DNA: TGTGCCAGCAGCTTACTGGCAGGGGGCGATGAGCAGTTCTTC. Translated, it gives CASSLLAGGDEQFF.